A selection of T cell receptor beta chains follows, all from one sample in a study of blood T cell repertoires in COVID-19. TCRdb's table, derived via immunoSEQ multiplex PCR, lists solely in-frame clones and lacks some. The sample contains roughly 290,000 clones, approximately 90% of which appear only once. Sequenced material: peripheral blood. Receptor source: a man aged 25-45 years with acute or convalescent COVID-19. Each CDR3 is given with its conserved first and last residue. A D gene is named only where the DNA matches it firmly. Some rows have no size entry. The others give once, few or many, or a class for an expanded clone.

>TRBD2|TRBV6-5|TRBJ2-1|.
CASSRTSGNYNEQFF
TGTGCCAGCAGCCGGACTAGCGGGAACTACAATGAGCAGTTCTTC
>.|TRBV27|TRBJ1-2|.
CASATQNTQGGYGYTF
TGTGCCAGCGCCACACAGAATACCCAAGGAGGCTATGGCTACACCTTC
>.|TRBV7-9|TRBJ2-5|.
CASSPGVAETQYF
TGTGCCAGCAGCCCCGGGGTGGCAGAGACCCAGTACTTC
>.|TRBV29-1|TRBJ1-5|.
CSARTGYNQPQHF
TGCAGCGCCCGTACAGGGTACAATCAGCCCCAGCATTTT
>TRBD1|TRBV7-9|TRBJ1-6|.
CASRGTGGNNSPLHF
TGTGCCAGCAGGGGGACAGGAGGAAATAATTCACCCCTCCACTTT
>.|TRBV6-2/TRBV6-3|TRBJ1-2|.
CASSYSTLRFMGYTF
TGTGCCAGCAGTTACTCGACCCTCAGGTTTATGGGCTACACCTTC
>TRBD1|TRBV5-1|TRBJ1-4|once
CASKPLTGSEEKLFF
TGCGCCAGCAAGCCCTTGACAGGGTCTGAAGAAAAACTGTTTTTT
>.|TRBV19|TRBJ1-1|.
CASRQVSNTEAFF
TGTGCCAGTAGGCAGGTCTCGAACACTGAAGCTTTCTTT
>TRBD1|TRBV2|TRBJ2-3|.
CASRSRGRTDTQYF
TGTGCCAGCAGAAGCAGGGGGCGCACAGATACGCAGTATTTT
>TRBD1|TRBV7-6|TRBJ1-6|once
CATRQGLNSPLHF
TGTGCCACCAGACAGGGTTTAAATTCACCCCTCCACTTT
>.|TRBV7-3|TRBJ2-1|.
CASSLPGGEQFF
TGTGCCAGCAGCCTGCCCGGGGGTGAGCAGTTCTTC
>TRBD1|TRBV19|TRBJ2-7|.
CASSISATGKGEQYF
TGTGCCAGTAGTATCTCCGCGACAGGGAAAGGCGAGCAGTACTTC
>TRBD1|TRBV5-4|TRBJ1-4|.
CASSPLDRAEGEKLFF
TGTGCCAGCAGCCCCTTGGACAGGGCGGAGGGTGAAAAACTGTTTTTT
>TRBD2|TRBV28|TRBJ2-2|.
CASKNLRGGAGELFF
TGTGCCAGCAAAAATTTGCGGGGGGGAGCCGGGGAGCTGTTTTTT
>.|TRBV14|TRBJ1-1|.
CASRRNLQDTEAFF
TGTGCCAGCAGACGGAACTTACAGGACACTGAAGCTTTCTTT
>.|TRBV7-9|TRBJ1-2|.
CASSLGLDYGYTF
TGTGCCAGCAGCTTAGGTCTCGACTATGGCTACACCTTC
>.|TRBV27|TRBJ1-6|.
CASSPRVYNSPLHF
TGTGCCAGCAGCCCGAGGGTCTATAATTCACCCCTCCACTTT
>TRBD1|TRBV7-8|TRBJ1-5|.
CASSFRDRGSPQHF
TGTGCCAGCAGCTTCAGGGACAGGGGATCACCCCAGCATTTT
>.|TRBV28|TRBJ1-1|.
CASRPERGPNTEAFF
TGTGCCAGCCGGCCAGAAAGAGGGCCCAACACTGAAGCTTTCTTT
>TRBD2|TRBV2|TRBJ2-7|.
CASSDKTGGTTYEQYF
TGTGCCAGCAGTGACAAGACCGGGGGGACTACCTACGAGCAGTACTTC